A single sample is the source of the 15 T cell receptor beta chains below, sequenced in a study of cytomegalovirus exposure and HLA in healthy donors. Clones were read by immunoSEQ multiplex PCR, and TCRdb kept only the in-frame ones, dropping some. The sample has 250,000 to 300,000 clones, approximately 86% seen once. Specimen: PBMCs. All receptors derive from a woman younger than 35 in good health and CMV-seronegative.

The chain carries TRBV28 and TRBJ1-5; 8 bases match TRBD1. In germline, CDR1 is MDHEN, CDR2 SYDVKM. V lost 2 bases, J lost 0 bases, and 3 bases stayed unmatched. This CDR3 has 16 amino acids. CDR3 sequence (DNA): TGTGCCAGCAGTTTAGGGACAGGTTATAGCAATCAGCCCCAGCATTTT. It codes for CASSLGTGYSNQPQHF. Together with reference TRBV28 and TRBJ1-5, the CDR3 gives the full variable domain: DVKVTQSSRYLVKRTGEKVFLECVQDMDHENMFWYRQDPGLGLRLIYFSYDVKMKEKGDIPEGYSVSREKKERFSLILESASTNQTSMYLCASSLGTGYSNQPQHFGDGTRLSIL.

V usage is TRBV29-1 and J usage is TRBJ1-2; TRBD1 agrees at 9 bases. Trimming took 6 bases from V and 8 from J; bases not matched to a gene: 7. The CDR3 spans 12 residues. Germline CDR1 SQVTM, CDR2 ANQGSEA. The DNA for the CDR3 is TGCAGCGTCGGGGGACAGGGAACAGGCTACACCTTC. It encodes CSVGGQGTGYTF.

V is TRBV27 and J is TRBJ1-1; the match to TRBD1 covers 7 bases. This CDR3 comprises 14 residues. Germline V gene data show CDR1 as MNHEY and CDR2 as SMNVEV (reference sequence). The junction had 3 bases not matched to a gene; V was cut back by 1 base and J by 4 bases. CDR3 in amino acids: CASSLYAGGTEAFF. The CDR3 DNA sequence: TGTGCCAGCAGTTTATACGCAGGGGGCACTGAAGCTTTCTTT.

The chain couples TRBV6-5 to TRBJ1-5; no clear D. The CDR3 sequence is 15 residues long. Germline CDR1 reads MNHEY; CDR2 reads SVGAGI. V was shortened by 2 bases and J by 0 bases, with 8 bases between the two germline ends. CDR3: CASSYGQPSNQPQHF. Here the CDR3 DNA reads TGTGCCAGCAGTTACGGGCAGCCTAGCAATCAGCCCCAGCATTTT.

The chain couples TRBV2 to TRBJ2-7, with a weak D call TRBD2 (5 bases). Germline CDR1 and CDR2: SNHLY and FYNNEI. CDR3 length: 14 amino acids. V lost 7 bases and J lost 0, with 13 bases in between. CDR3 sequence reads: CASTAGLSSYEQYF. CDR3 coding DNA: TGTGCCAGCACCGCGGGCCTCAGCTCCTACGAGCAGTACTTC.

The sample holds a few counts of this clone. V is TRBV7-9 and J is TRBJ1-1; D gene ambiguous. The germline gives CDR1 SEHNR, CDR2 FQNEAQ (reference sequence). Trimming stripped 4 bases from V and 4 bases from J, with 10 bases between. The CDR3 loop spans 13 amino acids. The CDR3 nucleotides are TGTGCCAGCAGCTCCGACATTCCCACTGAAGCTTTCTTT. Protein sequence: CASSSDIPTEAFF.

This sequence joins TRBV27 and TRBJ2-1; the match to TRBD1 covers 9 bases. CDR3 length equals 14 residues. In germline, CDR1 is MNHEY, CDR2 SMNVEV (reference sequence). V dropped 5 bases and J dropped 10; count of bases not matched to a gene: 9. Here the CDR3 DNA reads TGTGCCAGCAGTCGACAGGGGGTGGTGCGGGAGCAGTTCTTC. It yields the protein CASSRQGVVREQFF.

This clone was recorded a few times. The rearrangement joins TRBV5-1 to TRBJ1-1; maybe TRBD1 (6 bases). The ends were cut back, 4 bases at V and 1 base at J, with 17 bases in the middle. The CDR3 length is 16 residues. Looked up from germline, CDR1 is SGHRS and CDR2 is YFSETQ. CDR3 coding DNA: TGCGCCAGCAGCCGTATACCCAGGGGATCGAACACTGAAGCTTTCTTT. Its translation is CASSRIPRGSNTEAFF.

The chain joins TRBV5-4 to TRBJ2-7; TRBD2 agrees at 8 bases. The J segment lost 5 bases and the V segment lost 3 bases, leaving 10 bases of the junction unmatched. CDR1 and CDR2 from the germline V gene are SGHNT and YYREEE (reference sequence). The CDR3 spans 15 residues. The CDR3 DNA reads as TGTGCCAGCAGCTCCCCCGGGAGGGCCTACGACGAGCAGTACTTC. This gives the protein CASSSPGRAYDEQYF.

The genes are TRBV11-3 and TRBJ2-1, with TRBD2 matching over 7 bases. This CDR3 is built from 13 residues. J was trimmed by 9 bases and V by 5 bases; bases with no gene match: 7. CDR1 and CDR2 (germline): SGHNT, YENEEA. The CDR3 spells CASSPREGVEQFF. The CDR3 nucleotides read TGTGCCAGCAGCCCCAGGGAGGGCGTTGAGCAGTTCTTC.

This chain connects TRBV13 to TRBJ2-1; D perhaps matches TRBD2 (6 bases). The length of the CDR3 is 14 residues. Trimming cost V 10 bases and J 5 bases, with 18 bases left between them. Germline lookup yields CDR1 PRHDT and CDR2 FYEKMQ (reference sequence). CDR3 loop: CATTLAGINNEQFF. Written as DNA, the CDR3 is TGTGCCACCACACTAGCAGGGATCAACAATGAGCAGTTCTTC.

The chain links TRBV30 to TRBJ2-1, with 7 bases matching TRBD2. Germline trimming cut 0 bases from V and 7 bases from J; bases unmatched to any gene: 9. CDR1 and CDR2 (germline): GTSNPN, SVGIG (reference sequence). The CDR3 length is 15 residues. The CDR3 nucleotides read TGTGCCTGGAGTGTATACAGCGGGATTCAGAATGAGCAGTTCTTC. Translation: CAWSVYSGIQNEQFF.

This chain links TRBV5-1 with TRBJ1-4; D ambiguous. The CDR3 sequence is 14 residues long. Per the germline V gene, CDR1 is SGHRS and CDR2 is YFSETQ. V gave up 1 base and J gave up 2 bases, with 6 bases separating them. The CDR3 DNA sequence: TGCGCCAGCAGCTTGAGCCGGACTAATGAAAAACTGTTTTTT. Its translation: CASSLSRTNEKLFF.

The sample holds one count of this clone. The chain has TRBV9 and TRBJ1-6, with D possibly matching TRBD1 (6 bases). The CDR3 covers 15 residues. Per germline, CDR1 SGDLS and CDR2 YYNGEE. V shed 4 bases and J shed 4 bases, with 12 bases lying between them. This chain's CDR3 is CASSPRRGYNSPLHF. The CDR3 DNA reads as TGTGCCAGCAGCCCCCGCAGGGGTTATAATTCACCCCTCCACTTT.

This clone came up a few times. The chain has TRBV7-6 and TRBJ2-1, with 9 bases identical to TRBD2. The J segment lost 7 bases and the V segment lost 3 bases, leaving 7 bases of the junction unmatched. Germline V gene lookup returns CDR1 SGHVS and CDR2 FNYEAQ. The CDR3 sequence is 15 residues long. The CDR3 nucleotides read TGTGCCAGCAGCTTGGGTAGCGGGGGACATAATGAGCAGTTCTTC. Protein sequence: CASSLGSGGHNEQFF. The whole variable domain, filled in from reference TRBV7-6 and TRBJ2-1, reads GAGVSQSPRYKVTKRGQDVALRCDPISGHVSLYWYRQALGQGPEFLTYFNYEAQQDKSGLPNDRFSAERPEGSISTLTIQRTEQRDSAMYRCASSLGSGGHNEQFFGPGTRLTVL.